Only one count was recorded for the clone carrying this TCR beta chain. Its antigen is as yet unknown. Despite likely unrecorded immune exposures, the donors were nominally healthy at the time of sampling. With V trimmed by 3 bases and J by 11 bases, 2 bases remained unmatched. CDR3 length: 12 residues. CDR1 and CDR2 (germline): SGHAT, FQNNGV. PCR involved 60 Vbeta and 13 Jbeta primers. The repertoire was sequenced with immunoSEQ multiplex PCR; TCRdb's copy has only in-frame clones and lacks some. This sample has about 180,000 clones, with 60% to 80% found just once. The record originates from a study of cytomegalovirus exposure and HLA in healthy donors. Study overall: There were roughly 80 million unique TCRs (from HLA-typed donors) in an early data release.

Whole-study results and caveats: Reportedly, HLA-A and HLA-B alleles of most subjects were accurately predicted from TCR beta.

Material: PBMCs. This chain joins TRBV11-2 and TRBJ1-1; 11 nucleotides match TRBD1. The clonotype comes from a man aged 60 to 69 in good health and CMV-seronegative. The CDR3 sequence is CASSLDRGLAFF. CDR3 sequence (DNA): TGTGCCAGCAGCTTGGACAGGGGGCTTGCTTTCTTT.